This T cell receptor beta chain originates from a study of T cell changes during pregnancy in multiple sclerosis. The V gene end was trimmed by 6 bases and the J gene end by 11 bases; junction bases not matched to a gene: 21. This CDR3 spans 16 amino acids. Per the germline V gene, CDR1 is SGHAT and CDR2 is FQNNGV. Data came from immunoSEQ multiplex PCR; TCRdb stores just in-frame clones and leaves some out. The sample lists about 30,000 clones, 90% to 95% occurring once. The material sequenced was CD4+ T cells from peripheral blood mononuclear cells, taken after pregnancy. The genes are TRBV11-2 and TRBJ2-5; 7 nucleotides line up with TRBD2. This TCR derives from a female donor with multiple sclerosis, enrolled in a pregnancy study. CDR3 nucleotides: TGTGCCAGCAGTGTCGGTTTGTGGGGGACCAGCGGGATGCAGTACTTC. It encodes CASSVGLWGTSGMQYF.